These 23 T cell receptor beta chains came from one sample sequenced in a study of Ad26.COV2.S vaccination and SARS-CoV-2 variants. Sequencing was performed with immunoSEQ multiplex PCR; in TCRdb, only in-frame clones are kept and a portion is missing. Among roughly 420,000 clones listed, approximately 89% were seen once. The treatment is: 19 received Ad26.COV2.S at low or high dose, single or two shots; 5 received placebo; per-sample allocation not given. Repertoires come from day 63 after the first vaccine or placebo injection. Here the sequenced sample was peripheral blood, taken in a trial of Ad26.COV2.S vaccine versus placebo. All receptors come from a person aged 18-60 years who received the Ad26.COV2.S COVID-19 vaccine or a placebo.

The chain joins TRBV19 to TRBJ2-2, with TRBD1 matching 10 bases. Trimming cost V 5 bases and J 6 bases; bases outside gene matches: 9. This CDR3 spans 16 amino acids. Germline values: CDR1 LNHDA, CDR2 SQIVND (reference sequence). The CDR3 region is CASSDRGHRGAGELFF. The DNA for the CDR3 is TGTGCCAGTAGTGACAGGGGGCATCGCGGTGCCGGGGAGCTGTTTTTT.

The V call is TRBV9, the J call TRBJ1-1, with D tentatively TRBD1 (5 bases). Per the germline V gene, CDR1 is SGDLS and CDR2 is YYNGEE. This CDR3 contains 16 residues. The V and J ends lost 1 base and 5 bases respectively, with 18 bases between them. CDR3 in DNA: TGTGCCAGCAGCGTACTCACTTTCCAGGGAGGGACTGAAGCTTTCTTT. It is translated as CASSVLTFQGGTEAFF. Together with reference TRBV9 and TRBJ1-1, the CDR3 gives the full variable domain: DSGVTQTPKHLITATGQRVTLRCSPRSGDLSVYWYQQSLDQGLQFLIQYYNGEERAKGNILERFSAQQFPDLHSELNLSSLELGDSALYFCASSVLTFQGGTEAFFGQGTRLTVV.

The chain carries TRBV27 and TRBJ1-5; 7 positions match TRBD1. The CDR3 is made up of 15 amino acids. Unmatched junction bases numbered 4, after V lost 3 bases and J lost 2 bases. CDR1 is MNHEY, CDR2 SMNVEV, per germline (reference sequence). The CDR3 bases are TGTGCCAGCAGTTTCAGGGGGGGCGGCAATCAGCCCCAGCATTTT. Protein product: CASSFRGGGNQPQHF.

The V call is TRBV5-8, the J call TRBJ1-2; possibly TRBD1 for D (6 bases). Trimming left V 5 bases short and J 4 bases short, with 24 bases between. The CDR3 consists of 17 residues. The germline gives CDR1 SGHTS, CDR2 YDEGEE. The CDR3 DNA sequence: TGTGCCAGCAGTTACCGGGACAAGCCTAGTCTTAGCTATGGCTACACCTTC. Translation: CASSYRDKPSLSYGYTF.

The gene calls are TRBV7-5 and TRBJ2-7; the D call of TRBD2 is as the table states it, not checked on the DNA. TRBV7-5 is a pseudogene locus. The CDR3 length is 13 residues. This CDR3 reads CARSFRLSYEQYV. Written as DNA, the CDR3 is TGTGCCAGAAGCTTTAGACTTAGCTACGAGCAGTACGTC.

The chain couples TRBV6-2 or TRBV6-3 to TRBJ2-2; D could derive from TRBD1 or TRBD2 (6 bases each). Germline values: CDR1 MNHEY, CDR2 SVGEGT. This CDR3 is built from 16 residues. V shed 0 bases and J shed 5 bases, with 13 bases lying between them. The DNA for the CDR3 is TGTGCCAGCAGTTACTCGAGGGGGGATGAGACCGGGGAGCTGTTTTTT. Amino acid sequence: CASSYSRGDETGELFF.

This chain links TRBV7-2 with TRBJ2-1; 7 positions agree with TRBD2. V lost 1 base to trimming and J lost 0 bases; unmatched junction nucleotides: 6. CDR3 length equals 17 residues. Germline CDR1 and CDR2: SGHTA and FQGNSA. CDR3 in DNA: TGTGCCAGCAGCTTAGGGGGAGCGGGGAGCTCCTACAATGAGCAGTTCTTC. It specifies CASSLGGAGSSYNEQFF.

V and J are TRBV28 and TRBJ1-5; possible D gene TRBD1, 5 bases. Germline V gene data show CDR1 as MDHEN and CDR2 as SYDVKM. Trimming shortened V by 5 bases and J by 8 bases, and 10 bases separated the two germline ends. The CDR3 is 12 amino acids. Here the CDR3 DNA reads TGTGCCAGCAGTGGGGCCCCGAAGCCCCAGCATTTT. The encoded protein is CASSGAPKPQHF.

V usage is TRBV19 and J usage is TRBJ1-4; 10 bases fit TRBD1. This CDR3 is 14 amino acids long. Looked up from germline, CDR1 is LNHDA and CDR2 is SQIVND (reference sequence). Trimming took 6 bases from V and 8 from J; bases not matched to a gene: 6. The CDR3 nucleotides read TGTGCCAGTAGCCCTGGGACAGGGGACGAAAAACTGTTTTTT. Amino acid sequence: CASSPGTGDEKLFF.

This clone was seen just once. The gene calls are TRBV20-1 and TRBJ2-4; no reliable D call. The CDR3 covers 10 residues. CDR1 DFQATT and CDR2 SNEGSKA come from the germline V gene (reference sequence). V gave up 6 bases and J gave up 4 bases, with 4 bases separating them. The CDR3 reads CSALKNIQYF. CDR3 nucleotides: TGCAGTGCACTTAAAAACATTCAGTACTTC.

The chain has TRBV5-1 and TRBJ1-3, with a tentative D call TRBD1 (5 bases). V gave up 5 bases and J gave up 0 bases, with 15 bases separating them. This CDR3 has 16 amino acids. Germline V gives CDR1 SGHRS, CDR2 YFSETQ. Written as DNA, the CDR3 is TGCGCCAGCAGAAAGGGGACGAACGTCTCTGGAAACACCATATATTTT. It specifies CASRKGTNVSGNTIYF.

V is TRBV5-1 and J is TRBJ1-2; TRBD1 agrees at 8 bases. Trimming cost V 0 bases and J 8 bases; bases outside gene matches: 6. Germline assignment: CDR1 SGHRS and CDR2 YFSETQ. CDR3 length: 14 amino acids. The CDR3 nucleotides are TGCGCCAGCAGCTTGGATCGGACAGGGTACGGCTACACCTTC. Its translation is CASSLDRTGYGYTF.

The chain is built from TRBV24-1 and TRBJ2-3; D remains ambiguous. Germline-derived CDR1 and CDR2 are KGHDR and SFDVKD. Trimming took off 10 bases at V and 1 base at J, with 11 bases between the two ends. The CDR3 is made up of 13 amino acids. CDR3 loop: CATTASGTDTQYF. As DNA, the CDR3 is TGTGCCACTACAGCATCGGGCACAGATACGCAGTATTTT.

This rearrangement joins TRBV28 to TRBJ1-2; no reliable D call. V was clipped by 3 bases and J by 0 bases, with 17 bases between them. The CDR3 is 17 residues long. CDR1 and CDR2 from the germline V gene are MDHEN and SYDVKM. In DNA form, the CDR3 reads TGTGCCAGCAGTTTTTACCAAGGGTTTCCGACTAACTATGGCTACACCTTC. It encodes CASSFYQGFPTNYGYTF.

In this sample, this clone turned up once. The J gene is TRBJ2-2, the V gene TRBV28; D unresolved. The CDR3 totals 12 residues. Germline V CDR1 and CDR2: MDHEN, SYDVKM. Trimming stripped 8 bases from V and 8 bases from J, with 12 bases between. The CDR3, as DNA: TGTGCCAGCTTAAGTCGTTATGGGGAGCTGTTTTTT. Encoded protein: CASLSRYGELFF.

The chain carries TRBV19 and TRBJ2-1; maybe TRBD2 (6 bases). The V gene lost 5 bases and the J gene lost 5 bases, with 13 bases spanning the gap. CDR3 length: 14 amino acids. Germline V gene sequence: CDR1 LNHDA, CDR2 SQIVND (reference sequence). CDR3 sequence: CASSPSGWHNEQFF. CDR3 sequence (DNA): TGTGCCAGTAGTCCCAGCGGGTGGCACAATGAGCAGTTCTTC.

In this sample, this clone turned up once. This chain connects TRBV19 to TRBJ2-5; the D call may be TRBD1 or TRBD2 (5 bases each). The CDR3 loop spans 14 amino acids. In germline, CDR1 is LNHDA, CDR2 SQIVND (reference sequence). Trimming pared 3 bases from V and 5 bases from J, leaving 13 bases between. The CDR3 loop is CASSMAGRVETQYF. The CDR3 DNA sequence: TGTGCCAGTAGTATGGCGGGCAGGGTCGAGACCCAGTACTTC.

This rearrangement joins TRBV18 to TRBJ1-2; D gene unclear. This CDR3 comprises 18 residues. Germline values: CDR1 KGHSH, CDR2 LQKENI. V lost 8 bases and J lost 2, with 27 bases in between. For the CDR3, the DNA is TGTGCCAGCCCCTCTCCCCCGGGCAGTAAGGGTCCCAACTATGGCTACACCTTC. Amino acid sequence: CASPSPPGSKGPNYGYTF.

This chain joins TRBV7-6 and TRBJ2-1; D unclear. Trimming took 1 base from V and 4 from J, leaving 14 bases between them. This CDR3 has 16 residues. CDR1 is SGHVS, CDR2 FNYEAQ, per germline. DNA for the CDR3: TGTGCCAGCAGCTTAGTACGGCTCGGGCTATACAATGAGCAGTTCTTC. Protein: CASSLVRLGLYNEQFF.

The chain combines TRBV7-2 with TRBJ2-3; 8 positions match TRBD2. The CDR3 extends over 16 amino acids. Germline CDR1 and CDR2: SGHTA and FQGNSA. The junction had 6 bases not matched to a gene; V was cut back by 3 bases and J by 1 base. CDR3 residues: CASSLSSGGGTDTQYF. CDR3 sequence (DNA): TGTGCCAGCAGCTTGTCAAGCGGGGGTGGCACAGATACGCAGTATTTT.

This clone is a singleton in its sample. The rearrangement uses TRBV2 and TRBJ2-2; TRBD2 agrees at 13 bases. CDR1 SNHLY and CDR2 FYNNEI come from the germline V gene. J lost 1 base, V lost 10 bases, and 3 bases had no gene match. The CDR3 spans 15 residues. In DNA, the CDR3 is TGTGCCACCCGACTAGCGGGGGGGAACACCGGGGAGCTGTTTTTT. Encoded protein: CATRLAGGNTGELFF.

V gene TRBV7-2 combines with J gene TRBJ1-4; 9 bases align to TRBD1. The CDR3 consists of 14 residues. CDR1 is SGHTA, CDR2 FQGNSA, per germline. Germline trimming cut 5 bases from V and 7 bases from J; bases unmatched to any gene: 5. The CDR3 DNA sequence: TGTGCCAGCAGCAAACAGGGGGCGGTTGAAAAACTGTTTTTT. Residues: CASSKQGAVEKLFF.

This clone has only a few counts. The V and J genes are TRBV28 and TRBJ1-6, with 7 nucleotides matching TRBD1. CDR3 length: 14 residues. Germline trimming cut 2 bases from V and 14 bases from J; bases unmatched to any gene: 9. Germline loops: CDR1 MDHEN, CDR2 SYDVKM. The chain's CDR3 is CASSLLGQMETLHF. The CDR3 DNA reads TGTGCCAGCAGTTTACTGGGACAGATGGAAACCCTCCACTTT. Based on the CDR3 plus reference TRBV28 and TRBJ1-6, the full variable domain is DVKVTQSSRYLVKRTGEKVFLECVQDMDHENMFWYRQDPGLGLRLIYFSYDVKMKEKGDIPEGYSVSREKKERFSLILESASTNQTSMYLCASSLLGQMETLHFGNGTRLTVT.